The T cell receptor (beta chain) under discussion was sequenced for a study of T-cell memory formation after mild COVID-19. Background on the study: Across donors, TCR clusters were largely donor specific. Points from the study as a whole: Mainly CM and EM harbored the contracting CD4+ clones; mainly EMRA harbored the CD8+ ones. Balance between CD4 and CD8 was seen in clones contracting day 15 to 85, and a CD4+ lean was seen in later expanders.

The TCR alpha and TCR beta cDNA libraries, bearing sample barcodes and UMIs, were generated by 5'RACE using constant-segment primers. MiXCR was run by TCRdb on the 5' RACE reads, yielding one entry per CDR3 protein. Here the sample spans just over 400,000 distinct CDR3 sequences, more than 20% being singletons. Regarding this clonotype: Its antigen is currently unknown.

V lost 0 bases and J lost 4; bases outside the gene matches: 5. Germline V lookup: CDR1 SGHRS, CDR2 YFSETQ. The CDR3 is 15 amino acids. This clonotype was obtained from an adult woman who had mild COVID-19 (a few samples of this study predate the infection). Cell type and time point are not known. The chain has TRBV5-1 and TRBJ2-5, with 8 bases aligning to TRBD1. The sequenced sample was PBMCs or a T cell subset sorted from them (not recorded which). The CDR3 coding sequence is TGCGCCAGCAGCTTGGGACAGGGGCCCGCAGAGACCCAGTACTTC. Amino acids: CASSLGQGPAETQYF.